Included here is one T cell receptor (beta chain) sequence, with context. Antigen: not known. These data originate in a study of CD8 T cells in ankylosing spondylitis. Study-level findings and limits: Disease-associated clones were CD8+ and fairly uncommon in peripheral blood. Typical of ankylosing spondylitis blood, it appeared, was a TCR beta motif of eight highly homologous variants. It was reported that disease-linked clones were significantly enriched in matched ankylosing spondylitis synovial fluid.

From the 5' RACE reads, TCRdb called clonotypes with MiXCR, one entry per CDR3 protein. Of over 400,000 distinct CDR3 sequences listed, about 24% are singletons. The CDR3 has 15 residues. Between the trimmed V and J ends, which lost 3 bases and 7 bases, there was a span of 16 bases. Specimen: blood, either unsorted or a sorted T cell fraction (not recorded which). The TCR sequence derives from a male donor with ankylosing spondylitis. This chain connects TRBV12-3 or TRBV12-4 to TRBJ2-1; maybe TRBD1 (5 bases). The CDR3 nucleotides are TGTGCCAGCAGTTTTCCGGACACGCCTCGGAATGAGCAGTTCTTC. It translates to CASSFPDTPRNEQFF.